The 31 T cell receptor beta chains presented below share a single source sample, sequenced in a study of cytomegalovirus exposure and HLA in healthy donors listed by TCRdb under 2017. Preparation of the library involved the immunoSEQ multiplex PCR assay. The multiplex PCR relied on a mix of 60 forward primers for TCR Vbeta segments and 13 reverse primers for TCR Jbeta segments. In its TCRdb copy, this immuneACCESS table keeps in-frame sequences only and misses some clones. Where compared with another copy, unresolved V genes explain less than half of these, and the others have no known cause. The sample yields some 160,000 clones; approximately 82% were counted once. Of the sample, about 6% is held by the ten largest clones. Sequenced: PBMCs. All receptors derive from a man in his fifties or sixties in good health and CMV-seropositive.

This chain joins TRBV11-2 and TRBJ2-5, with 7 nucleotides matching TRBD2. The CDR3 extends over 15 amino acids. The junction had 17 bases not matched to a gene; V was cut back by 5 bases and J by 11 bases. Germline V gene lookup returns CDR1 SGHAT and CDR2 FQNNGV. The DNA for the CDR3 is TGTGCCAGCAGCAATACTAGAGCGGGACCCGGTGCTCAGTACTTC. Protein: CASSNTRAGPGAQYF.

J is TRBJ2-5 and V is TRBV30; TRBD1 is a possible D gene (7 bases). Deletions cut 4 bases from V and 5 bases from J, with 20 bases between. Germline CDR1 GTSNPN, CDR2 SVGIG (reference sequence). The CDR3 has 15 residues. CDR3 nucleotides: TGTGCCTGGAACCCAATGGACTCAGGGGGGGAGACCCAGTACTTC. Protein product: CAWNPMDSGGETQYF.

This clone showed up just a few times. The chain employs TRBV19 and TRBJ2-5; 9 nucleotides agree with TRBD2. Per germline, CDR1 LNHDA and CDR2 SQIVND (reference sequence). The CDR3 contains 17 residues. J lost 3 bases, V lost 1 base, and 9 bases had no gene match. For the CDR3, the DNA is TGTGCCAGTAGTATAGGCCATAGCGGGGGTTATGAAGAGACCCAGTACTTC. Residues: CASSIGHSGGYEETQYF. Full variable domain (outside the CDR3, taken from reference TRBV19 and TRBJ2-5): DGGITQSPKYLFRKEGQNVTLSCEQNLNHDAMYWYRQDPGQGLRLIYYSQIVNDFQKGDIAEGYSVSREKKESFPLTVTSAQKNPTAFYLCASSIGHSGGYEETQYFGPGTRLLVL.

The CDR3 here is CASSPTGTSVYEQYV. CDR3 in DNA: TGTGCCAGCAGTCCAACGGGGACTAGCGTGTACGAGCAGTACGTC. The chain uses TRBV6-1 and TRBJ2-7, with TRBD2 identical over 10 bases. Unmatched junction bases numbered 8, after V lost 5 bases and J lost 4 bases. The germline V gene has CDR1 MNHNS and CDR2 SASEGT. This CDR3 region has 15 residues.

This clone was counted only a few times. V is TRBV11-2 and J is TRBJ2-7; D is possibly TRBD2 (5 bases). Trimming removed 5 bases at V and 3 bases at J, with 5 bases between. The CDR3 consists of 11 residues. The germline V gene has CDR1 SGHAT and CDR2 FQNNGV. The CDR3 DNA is TGTGCCAGCAGCACTAGCTACGAGCAGTACTTC. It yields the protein CASSTSYEQYF.

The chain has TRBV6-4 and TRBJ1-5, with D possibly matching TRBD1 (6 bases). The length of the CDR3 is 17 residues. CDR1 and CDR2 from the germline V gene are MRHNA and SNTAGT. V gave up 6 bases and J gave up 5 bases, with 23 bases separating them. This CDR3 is CASRGTSSYSLHQPQHF. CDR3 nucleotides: TGTGCCAGCAGAGGGACATCTTCTTATAGCCTCCATCAGCCCCAGCATTTT.

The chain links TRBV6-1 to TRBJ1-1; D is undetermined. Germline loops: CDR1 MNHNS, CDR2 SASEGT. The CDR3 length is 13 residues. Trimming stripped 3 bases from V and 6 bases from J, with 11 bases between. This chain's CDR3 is CASSDGAVSEAFF. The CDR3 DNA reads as TGTGCCAGCAGTGACGGAGCAGTCTCTGAAGCTTTCTTT.

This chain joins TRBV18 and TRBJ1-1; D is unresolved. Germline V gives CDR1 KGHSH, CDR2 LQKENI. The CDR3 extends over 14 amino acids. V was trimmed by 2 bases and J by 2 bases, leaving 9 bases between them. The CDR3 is CASSPGQINTEAFF. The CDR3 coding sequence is TGTGCCAGCTCACCAGGCCAGATCAACACTGAAGCTTTCTTT.

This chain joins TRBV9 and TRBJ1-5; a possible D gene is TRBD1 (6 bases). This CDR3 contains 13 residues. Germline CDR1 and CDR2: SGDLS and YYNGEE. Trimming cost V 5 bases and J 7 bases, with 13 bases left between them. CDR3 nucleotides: TGTGCCAGCAGTGAGGGGGGGGAGCAGCCCCAGCATTTT. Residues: CASSEGGEQPQHF.

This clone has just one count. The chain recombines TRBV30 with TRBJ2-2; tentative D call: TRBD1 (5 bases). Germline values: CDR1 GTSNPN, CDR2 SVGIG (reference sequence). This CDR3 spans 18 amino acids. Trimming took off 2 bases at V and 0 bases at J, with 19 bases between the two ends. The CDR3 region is CAWSRVGRITANTGELFF. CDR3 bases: TGTGCCTGGAGTCGAGTGGGGCGGATAACCGCGAACACCGGGGAGCTGTTTTTT.

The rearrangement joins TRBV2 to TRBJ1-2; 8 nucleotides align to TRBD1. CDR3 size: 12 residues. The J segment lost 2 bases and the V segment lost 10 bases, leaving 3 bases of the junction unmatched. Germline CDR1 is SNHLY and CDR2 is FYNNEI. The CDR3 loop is CANGQGNYGYTF. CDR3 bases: TGTGCCAACGGACAGGGCAACTATGGCTACACCTTC.

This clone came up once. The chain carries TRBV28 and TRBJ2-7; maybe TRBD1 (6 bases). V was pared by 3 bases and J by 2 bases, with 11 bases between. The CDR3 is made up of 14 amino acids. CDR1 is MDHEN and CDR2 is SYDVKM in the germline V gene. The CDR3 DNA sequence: TGTGCCAGCAGTTTTCAGGGGTTGCCCTACGAGCAGTACGTC. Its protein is CASSFQGLPYEQYV.

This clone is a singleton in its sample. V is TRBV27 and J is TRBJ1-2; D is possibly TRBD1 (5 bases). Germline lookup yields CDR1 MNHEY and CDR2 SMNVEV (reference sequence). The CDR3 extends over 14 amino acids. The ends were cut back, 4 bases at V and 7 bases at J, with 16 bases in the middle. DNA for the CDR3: TGTGCCAGCAGTTCGGACGGGACTTGGGGTGGCTACACCTTC. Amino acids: CASSSDGTWGGYTF.

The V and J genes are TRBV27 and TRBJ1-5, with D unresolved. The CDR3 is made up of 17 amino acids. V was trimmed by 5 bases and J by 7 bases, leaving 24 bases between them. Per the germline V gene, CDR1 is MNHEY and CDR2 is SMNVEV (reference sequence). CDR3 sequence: CASSPLPRVRGPQPQHF. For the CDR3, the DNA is TGTGCCAGCAGTCCCCTCCCTCGGGTCCGCGGTCCCCAGCCCCAGCATTTT.

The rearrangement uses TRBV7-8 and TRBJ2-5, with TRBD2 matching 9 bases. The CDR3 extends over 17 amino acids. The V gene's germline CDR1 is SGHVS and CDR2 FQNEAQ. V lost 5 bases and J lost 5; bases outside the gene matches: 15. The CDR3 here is CASSLRGSGGSRETQYF. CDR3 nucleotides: TGTGCCAGCAGCCTCCGGGGTAGCGGGGGTAGTAGGGAGACCCAGTACTTC.

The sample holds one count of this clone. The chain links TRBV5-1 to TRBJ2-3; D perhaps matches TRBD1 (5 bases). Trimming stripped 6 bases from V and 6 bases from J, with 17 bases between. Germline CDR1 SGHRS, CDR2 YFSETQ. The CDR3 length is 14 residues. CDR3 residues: CASNPGQGRDTQYF. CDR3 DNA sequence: TGCGCCAGCAACCCGGGCCAGGGTAGGGATACGCAGTATTTT.

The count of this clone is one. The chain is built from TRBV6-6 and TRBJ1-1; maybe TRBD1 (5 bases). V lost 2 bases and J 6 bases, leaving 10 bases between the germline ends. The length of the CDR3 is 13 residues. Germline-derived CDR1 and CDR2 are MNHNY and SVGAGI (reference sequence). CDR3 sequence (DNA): TGTGCCAGCAGTTACCTCGGGGGAGCTGAAGCTTTCTTT. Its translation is CASSYLGGAEAFF.

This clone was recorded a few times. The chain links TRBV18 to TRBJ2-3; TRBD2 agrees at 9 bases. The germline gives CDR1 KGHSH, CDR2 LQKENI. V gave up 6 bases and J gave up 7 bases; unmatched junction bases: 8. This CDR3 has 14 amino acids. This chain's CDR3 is CASSPSGARNTQYF. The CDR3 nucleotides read TGTGCCAGCTCCCCTAGCGGGGCCAGGAATACGCAGTATTTT.

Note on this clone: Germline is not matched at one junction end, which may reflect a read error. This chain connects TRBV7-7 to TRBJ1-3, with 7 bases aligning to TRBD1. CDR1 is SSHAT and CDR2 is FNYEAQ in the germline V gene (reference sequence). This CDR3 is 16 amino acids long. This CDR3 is CASSLGPQGAGNTIYF. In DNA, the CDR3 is TGTGCTAGCAGCTTAGGTCCTCAGGGGGCTGGAAACACCATATATTTT.

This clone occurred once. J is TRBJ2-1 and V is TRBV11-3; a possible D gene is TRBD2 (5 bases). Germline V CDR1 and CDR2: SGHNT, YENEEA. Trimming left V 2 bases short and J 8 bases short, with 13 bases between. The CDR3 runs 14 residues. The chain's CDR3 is CASSLKSRGDEQFF. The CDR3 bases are TGTGCCAGCAGCTTAAAGTCCCGGGGTGATGAGCAGTTCTTC.

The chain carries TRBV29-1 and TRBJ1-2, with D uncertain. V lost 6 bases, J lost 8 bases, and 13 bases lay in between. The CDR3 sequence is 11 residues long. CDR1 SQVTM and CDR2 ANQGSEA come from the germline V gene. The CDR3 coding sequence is TGCAGCGTGCGGGGTACGTCCGGCTACACCTTC. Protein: CSVRGTSGYTF. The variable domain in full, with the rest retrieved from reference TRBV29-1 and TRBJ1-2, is SAVISQKPSRDICQRGTSLTIQCQVDSQVTMMFWYRQQPGQSLTLIATANQGSEATYESGFVIDKFPISRPNLTFSTLTVSNMSPEDSSIYLCSVRGTSGYTFGSGTRLTVV.

In DNA form, the CDR3 reads TGTGCCAGTAGACAGGGGACTAGCGGACAGTTCTTC. Protein product: CASRQGTSGQFF. The chain has TRBV19 and TRBJ2-1, with 11 bases identical to TRBD2. This CDR3 region has 12 residues. The trim removed 6 bases at V and 13 bases at J, leaving 5 bases unmatched. Germline-derived CDR1 and CDR2 are LNHDA and SQIVND (reference sequence).

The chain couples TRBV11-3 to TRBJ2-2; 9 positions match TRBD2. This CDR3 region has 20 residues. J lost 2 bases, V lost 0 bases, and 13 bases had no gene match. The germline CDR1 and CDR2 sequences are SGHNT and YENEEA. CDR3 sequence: CASSLDLDLLAGANTGELFF. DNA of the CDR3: TGTGCCAGCAGCTTAGATCTAGACTTGTTAGCGGGAGCTAACACCGGGGAGCTGTTTTTT.

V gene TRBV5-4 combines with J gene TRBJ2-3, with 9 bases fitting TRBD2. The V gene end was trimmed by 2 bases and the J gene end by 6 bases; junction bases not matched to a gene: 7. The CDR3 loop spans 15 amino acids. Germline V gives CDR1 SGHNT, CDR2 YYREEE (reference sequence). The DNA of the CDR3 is TGTGCCAGCAGCTTCGGCGGTAGCGGGGGCGATACGCAGTATTTT. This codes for CASSFGGSGGDTQYF.

The CDR3 nucleotides are TGTGCCAGCTCACCGCCAAATCCCGTGAGATACGAGCAGTACTTC. Residues: CASSPPNPVRYEQYF. The chain joins TRBV18 to TRBJ2-7, with D unresolved. This CDR3 spans 15 amino acids. V gave up 3 bases and J gave up 4 bases, with 16 bases separating them. Looked up from germline, CDR1 is KGHSH and CDR2 is LQKENI. The whole variable domain, remainder taken from reference TRBV18 and TRBJ2-7, is NAGVMQNPRHLVRRRGQEARLRCSPMKGHSHVYWYRQLPEEGLKFMVYLQKENIIDESGMPKERFSAEFPKEGPSILRIQQVVRGDSAAYFCASSPPNPVRYEQYFGPGTRLTVT.

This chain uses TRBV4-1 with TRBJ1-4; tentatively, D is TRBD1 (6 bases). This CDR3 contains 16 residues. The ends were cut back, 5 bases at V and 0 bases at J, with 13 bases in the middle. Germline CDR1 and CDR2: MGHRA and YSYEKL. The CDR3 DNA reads TGCGCCAGCAGCTCAATGCCAGGGGCAACTAATGAAAAACTGTTTTTT. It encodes CASSSMPGATNEKLFF.

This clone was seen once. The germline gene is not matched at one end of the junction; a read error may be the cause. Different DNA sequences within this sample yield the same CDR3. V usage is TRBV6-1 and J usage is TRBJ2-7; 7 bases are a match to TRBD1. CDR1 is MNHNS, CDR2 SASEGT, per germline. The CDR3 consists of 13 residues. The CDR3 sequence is CASSEGQRLEQYF. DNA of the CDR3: TGCGCCAGCAGTGAGGGACAGCGCCTAGAGCAGTACTTC.

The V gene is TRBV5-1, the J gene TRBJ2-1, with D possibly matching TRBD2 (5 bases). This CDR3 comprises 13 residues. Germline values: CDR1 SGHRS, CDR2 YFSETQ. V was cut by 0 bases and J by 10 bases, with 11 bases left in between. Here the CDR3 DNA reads TGCGCCAGCAGCTTGGCGGGGTATGGCGAGCAGTTCTTC. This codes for CASSLAGYGEQFF.

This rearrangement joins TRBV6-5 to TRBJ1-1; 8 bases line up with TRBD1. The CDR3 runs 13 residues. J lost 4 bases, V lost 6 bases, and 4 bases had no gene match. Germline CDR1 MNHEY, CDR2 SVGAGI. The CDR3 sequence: CASRSDRGTEAFF. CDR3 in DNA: TGTGCCAGCAGATCCGACAGGGGCACTGAAGCTTTCTTT.

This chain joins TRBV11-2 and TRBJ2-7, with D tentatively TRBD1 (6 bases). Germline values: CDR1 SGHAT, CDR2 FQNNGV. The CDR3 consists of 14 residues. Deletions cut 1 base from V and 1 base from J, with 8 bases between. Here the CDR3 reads CASSLGRGSYEQYV. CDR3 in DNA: TGTGCCAGCAGCTTAGGAAGGGGGTCCTACGAGCAGTACGTC.

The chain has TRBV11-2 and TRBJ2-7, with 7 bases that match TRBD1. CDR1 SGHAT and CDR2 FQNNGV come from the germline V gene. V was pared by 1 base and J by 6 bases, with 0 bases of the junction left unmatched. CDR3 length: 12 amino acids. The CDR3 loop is CASSLAGGEQYF. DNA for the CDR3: TGTGCCAGCAGCTTAGCAGGGGGCGAGCAGTACTTC. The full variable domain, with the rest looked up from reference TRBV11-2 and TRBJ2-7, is EAGVAQSPRYKIIEKRQSVAFWCNPISGHATLYWYQQILGQGPKLLIQFQNNGVVDDSQLPKDRFSAERLKGVDSTLKIQPAKLEDSAVYLCASSLAGGEQYFGPGTRLTVT.